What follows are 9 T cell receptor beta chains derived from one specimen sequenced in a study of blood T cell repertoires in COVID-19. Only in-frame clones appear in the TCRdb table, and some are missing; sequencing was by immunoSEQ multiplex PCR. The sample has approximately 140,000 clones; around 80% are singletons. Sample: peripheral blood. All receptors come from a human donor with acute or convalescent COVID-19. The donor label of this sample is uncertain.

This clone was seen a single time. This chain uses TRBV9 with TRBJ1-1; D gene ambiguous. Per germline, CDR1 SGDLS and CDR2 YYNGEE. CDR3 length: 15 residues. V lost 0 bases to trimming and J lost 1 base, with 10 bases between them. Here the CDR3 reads CASSVEGRPNTEAFF. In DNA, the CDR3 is TGTGCCAGCAGCGTAGAAGGCAGGCCGAACACTGAAGCTTTCTTT.

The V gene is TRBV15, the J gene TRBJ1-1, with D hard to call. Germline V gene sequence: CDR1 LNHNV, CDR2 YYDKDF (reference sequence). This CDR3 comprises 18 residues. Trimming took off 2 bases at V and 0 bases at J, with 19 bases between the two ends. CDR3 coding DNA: TGTGCCACCAGCAGAACACTAGGAGCTCAGGATTTGAACACTGAAGCTTTCTTT. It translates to CATSRTLGAQDLNTEAFF.

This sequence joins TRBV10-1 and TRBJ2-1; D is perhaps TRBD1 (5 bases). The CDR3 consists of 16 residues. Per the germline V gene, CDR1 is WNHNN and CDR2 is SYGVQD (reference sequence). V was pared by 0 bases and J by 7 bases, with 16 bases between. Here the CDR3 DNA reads TGCGCCAGCAGTGAGTCACTTAAGGGATCAGGGAATGAGCAGTTCTTC. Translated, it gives CASSESLKGSGNEQFF.

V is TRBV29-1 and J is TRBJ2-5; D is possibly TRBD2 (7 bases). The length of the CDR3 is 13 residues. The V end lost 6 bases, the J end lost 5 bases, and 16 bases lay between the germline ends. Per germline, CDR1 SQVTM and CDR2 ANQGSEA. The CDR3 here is CSVVGGGGETQYF. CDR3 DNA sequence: TGCAGCGTGGTTGGAGGGGGAGGGGAGACCCAGTACTTC. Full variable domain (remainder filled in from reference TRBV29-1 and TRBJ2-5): SAVISQKPSRDICQRGTSLTIQCQVDSQVTMMFWYRQQPGQSLTLIATANQGSEATYESGFVIDKFPISRPNLTFSTLTVSNMSPEDSSIYLCSVVGGGGETQYFGPGTRLLVL.

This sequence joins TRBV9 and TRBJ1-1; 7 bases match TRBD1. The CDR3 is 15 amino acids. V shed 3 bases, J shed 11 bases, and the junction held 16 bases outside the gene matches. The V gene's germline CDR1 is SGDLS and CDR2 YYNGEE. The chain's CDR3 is CASSASGTEPGRAFF. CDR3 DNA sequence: TGTGCCAGCAGCGCCTCCGGGACAGAACCAGGAAGGGCTTTCTTT. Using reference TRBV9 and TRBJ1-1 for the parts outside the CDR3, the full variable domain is DSGVTQTPKHLITATGQRVTLRCSPRSGDLSVYWYQQSLDQGLQFLIQYYNGEERAKGNILERFSAQQFPDLHSELNLSSLELGDSALYFCASSASGTEPGRAFFGQGTRLTVV.

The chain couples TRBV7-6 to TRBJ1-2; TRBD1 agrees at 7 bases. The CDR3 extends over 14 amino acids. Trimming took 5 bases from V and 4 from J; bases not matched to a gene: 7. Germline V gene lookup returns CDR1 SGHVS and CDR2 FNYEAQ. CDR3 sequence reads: CASSPSEGAYGYTF. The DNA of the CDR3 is TGTGCCAGCAGCCCTTCGGAGGGGGCCTATGGCTACACCTTC.

This CDR3 is CASTLAPDTQYF. The CDR3 DNA is TGTGCCAGCACGCTAGCACCAGATACGCAGTATTTT. The rearrangement joins TRBV2 to TRBJ2-3; the D gene is possibly TRBD2 (5 bases). Trimming took off 7 bases at V and 4 bases at J, with 9 bases between the two ends. CDR3 size: 12 residues. The V gene's germline CDR1 is SNHLY and CDR2 FYNNEI.

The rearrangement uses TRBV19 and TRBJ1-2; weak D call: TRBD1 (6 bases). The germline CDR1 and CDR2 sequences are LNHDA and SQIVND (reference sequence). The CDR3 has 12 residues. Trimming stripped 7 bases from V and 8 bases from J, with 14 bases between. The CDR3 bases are TGTGCCAGTACCCCTCGAGGGGGAGGCTACACCTTC. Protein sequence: CASTPRGGGYTF.

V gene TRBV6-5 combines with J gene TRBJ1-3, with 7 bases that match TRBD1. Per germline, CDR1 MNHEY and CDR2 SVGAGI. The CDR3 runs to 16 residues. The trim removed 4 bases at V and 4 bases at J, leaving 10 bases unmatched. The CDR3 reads CASSSGQFFRGNTIYF. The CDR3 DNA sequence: TGTGCCAGCAGTTCGGGACAGTTTTTTCGGGGAAACACCATATATTTT.